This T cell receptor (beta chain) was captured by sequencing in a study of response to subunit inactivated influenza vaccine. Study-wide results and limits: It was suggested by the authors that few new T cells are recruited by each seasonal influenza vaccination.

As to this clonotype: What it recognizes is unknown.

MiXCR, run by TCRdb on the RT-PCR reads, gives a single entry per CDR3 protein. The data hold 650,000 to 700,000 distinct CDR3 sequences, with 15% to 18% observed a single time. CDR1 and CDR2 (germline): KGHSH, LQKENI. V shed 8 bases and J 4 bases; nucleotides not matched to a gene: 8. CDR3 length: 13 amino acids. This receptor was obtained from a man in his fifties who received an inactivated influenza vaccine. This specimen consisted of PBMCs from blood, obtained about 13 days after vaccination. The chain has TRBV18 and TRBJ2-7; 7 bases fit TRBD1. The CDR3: CASTRDRAYEQYF. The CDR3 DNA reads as TGTGCCAGCACCCGGGACAGAGCGTACGAGCAGTACTTC.